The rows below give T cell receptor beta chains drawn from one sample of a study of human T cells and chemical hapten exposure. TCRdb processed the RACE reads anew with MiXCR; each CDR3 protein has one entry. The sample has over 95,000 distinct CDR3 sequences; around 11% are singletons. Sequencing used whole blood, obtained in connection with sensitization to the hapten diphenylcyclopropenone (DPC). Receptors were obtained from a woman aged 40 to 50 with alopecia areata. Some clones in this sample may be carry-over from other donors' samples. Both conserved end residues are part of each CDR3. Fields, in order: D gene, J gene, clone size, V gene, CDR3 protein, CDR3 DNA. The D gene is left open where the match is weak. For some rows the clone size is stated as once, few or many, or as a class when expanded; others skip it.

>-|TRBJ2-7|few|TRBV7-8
CASSLGPEAYEQYF
TGTGCCAGCAGCTTAGGACCGGAAGCCTACGAGCAGTACTTC
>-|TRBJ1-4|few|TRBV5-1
CASSTGATNEKLFF
TGCGCCAGCAGCACGGGGGCGACTAATGAAAAACTGTTTTTT
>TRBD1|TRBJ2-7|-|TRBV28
CASSTTGGSHEQYF
TGTGCCAGCAGTACAACAGGGGGTTCCCACGAGCAGTACTTC
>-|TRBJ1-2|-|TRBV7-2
CASSGRQKNYGYTF
TGTGCCAGCAGCGGACGACAGAAGAACTATGGCTACACCTTC
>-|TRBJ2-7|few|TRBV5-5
CASSLARGGYEQYF
TGTGCCAGCAGCTTGGCCAGGGGAGGATACGAGCAGTACTTC
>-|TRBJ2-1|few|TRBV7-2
CASSKLSLGNEQFF
TGTGCCAGCAGCAAATTAAGTTTGGGGAATGAGCAGTTCTTC
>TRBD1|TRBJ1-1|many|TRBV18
CASSPSTGMNTEAFF
TGTGCCAGCTCACCATCGACAGGGATGAACACTGAAGCTTTCTTT
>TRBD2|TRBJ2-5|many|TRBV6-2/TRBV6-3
CASSRVGGSETQYF
TGTGCCAGCAGCCGGGTGGGCGGGAGTGAGACCCAGTACTTC
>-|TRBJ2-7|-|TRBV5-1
CASSLGRSFYEQYF
TGCGCCAGCAGCTTGGGGAGATCCTTCTACGAGCAGTACTTC
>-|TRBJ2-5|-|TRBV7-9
CASSFKGQETQYF
TGTGCCAGCAGCTTTAAAGGTCAGGAGACCCAGTACTTC
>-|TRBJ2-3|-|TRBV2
CANSERAAGSLTDTQYF
TGTGCCAACAGTGAAAGGGCGGCGGGATCCCTCACAGATACGCAGTATTTT
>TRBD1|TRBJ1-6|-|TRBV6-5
CASRADRVNSPLHF
TGTGCCAGCAGGGCCGACAGGGTTAATTCACCCCTCCACTTT
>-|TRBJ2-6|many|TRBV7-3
CASSLGFSGANVLTF
TGTGCCAGCAGCTTAGGATTCTCTGGGGCCAACGTCCTGACTTTC
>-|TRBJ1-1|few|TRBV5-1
CASSPPWTATEAFF
TGCGCCAGCAGCCCCCCCTGGACAGCCACTGAAGCTTTCTTT
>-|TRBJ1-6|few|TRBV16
CASSRPQGNSPLHF
TGTGCCAGCAGCCGGCCCCAGGGGAATTCACCCCTCCACTTT
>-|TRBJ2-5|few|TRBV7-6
CASSPGDQKGTQYF
TGTGCCAGCAGCCCGGGAGACCAGAAAGGGACCCAGTACTTC
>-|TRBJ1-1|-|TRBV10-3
CAISADRGNTEAFF
TGTGCCATCAGCGCGGACAGAGGGAACACTGAAGCTTTCTTT
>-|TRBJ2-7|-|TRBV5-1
CASSLGPIYEQYF
TGCGCCAGCAGCTTGGGCCCTATCTACGAGCAGTACTTC
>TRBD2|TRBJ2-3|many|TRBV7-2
CASSLQGLAGTDTQYF
TGTGCCAGCAGCCTGCAGGGACTAGCGGGCACAGATACGCAGTATTTT
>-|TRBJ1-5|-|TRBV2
CASRDNQPQHF
TGTGCCAGCAGAGACAATCAGCCCCAGCATTTT
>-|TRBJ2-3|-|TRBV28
CASVRGTATDTQYF
TGTGCCAGCGTCCGAGGGACCGCCACAGATACGCAGTATTTT
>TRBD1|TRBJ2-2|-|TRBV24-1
CATSDARQGFTGELFF
TGTGCCACCAGTGATGCCCGACAGGGGTTCACCGGGGAGCTGTTTTTT
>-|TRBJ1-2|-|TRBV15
CATSLSTGFNYGYTF
TGTGCCACCAGCTTATCGACAGGATTCAACTATGGCTACACCTTC
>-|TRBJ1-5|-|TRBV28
CASSIASNQPQHF
TGTGCCAGCAGTATAGCGTCCAATCAGCCCCAGCATTTT
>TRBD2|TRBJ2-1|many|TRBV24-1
CATSGTSGNYNEQFF
TGTGCCACCTCCGGGACTAGCGGGAACTACAATGAGCAGTTCTTC
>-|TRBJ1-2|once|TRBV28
CASSLSGTDGYTF
TGTGCCAGCAGTTTATCAGGCACAGATGGCTACACCTTC
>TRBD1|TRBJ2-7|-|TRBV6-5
CASRSGQGRYEQYF
TGTGCCAGCAGGTCTGGACAGGGGAGGTACGAGCAGTACTTC
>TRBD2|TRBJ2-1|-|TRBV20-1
CSARVSFLSGRAREGEQFF
TGCAGTGCTAGAGTCTCTTTCCTTAGCGGGAGGGCAAGGGAGGGTGAGCAGTTCTTC
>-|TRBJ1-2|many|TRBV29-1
CSVEGQGWGYTF
TGCAGCGTTGAAGGTCAGGGTTGGGGCTACACCTTC
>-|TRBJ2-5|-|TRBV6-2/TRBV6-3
CASSTAPGTQYF
TGTGCCAGCAGTACTGCCCCAGGGACCCAGTACTTC
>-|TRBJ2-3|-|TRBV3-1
CASSQGTRPDTQYF
TGTGCCAGCAGCCAAGGGACACGGCCAGATACGCAGTATTTT
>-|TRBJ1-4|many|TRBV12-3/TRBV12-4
CASSSLGVGEKLFF
TGTGCCAGCAGTTCGTTGGGGGTCGGAGAAAAACTGTTTTTT
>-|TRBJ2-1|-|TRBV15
CATSRDLAVAHEQFF
TGTGCCACCAGCAGAGATCTAGCTGTCGCCCATGAGCAGTTCTTC